Following are 13 T cell receptor beta chains from one sample sequenced in a study of T cell responses to AZD1222 COVID-19 vaccine. The data were produced by immunoSEQ multiplex PCR, yet TCRdb's version contains in-frame clones alone and is incomplete. The sample includes under 150,000 clones, 84% of them seen just once. Source: peripheral blood, taken 28 days after the second AZD1222 dose. The source of these receptors is an adult who received the AZD1222 COVID-19 vaccine.

The chain uses TRBV15 and TRBJ2-7; 7 nucleotides align to TRBD2. The CDR3 is 19 residues long. The trim removed 0 bases at V and 2 bases at J, leaving 16 bases unmatched. The V gene's germline CDR1 is LNHNV and CDR2 YYDKDF (reference sequence). The CDR3 coding sequence is TGTGCCACCAGCAGAGATAAAAGTGCGGGACTACAAATCCCCTACGAGCAGTACTTC. Protein product: CATSRDKSAGLQIPYEQYF.

The rearrangement uses TRBV5-4 and TRBJ2-7; possible D gene TRBD2, 7 bases. This CDR3 spans 15 amino acids. Germline-derived CDR1 and CDR2 are SGHNT and YYREEE (reference sequence). Between the trimmed V and J ends, which lost 9 bases and 6 bases, there was a span of 25 bases. The CDR3 DNA follows: TGTGCCACACTTAACCGCGGGGGCCTCATCCTCGAGCAGTACTTC. Amino acid sequence: CATLNRGGLILEQYF.

The table lists this clone with a count of one. V is TRBV5-1 and J is TRBJ2-7; D could derive from TRBD1 or TRBD2 (5 bases each). With 0 bases removed from V and 7 bases from J, the gap between germline ends came to 14 bases. The CDR3 length is 14 residues. From germline, CDR1 is SGHRS and CDR2 YFSETQ. The CDR3 region is CASSLVQGRGEQYF. The CDR3 nucleotides read TGCGCCAGCAGCTTGGTGCAGGGTCGAGGGGAGCAGTACTTC.

The sample holds one count of this clone. The chain is built from TRBV7-2 and TRBJ1-1; tentatively, D is TRBD1 (5 bases). Germline V gene data show CDR1 as SGHTA and CDR2 as FQGNSA. This CDR3 is 15 amino acids long. V was shortened by 7 bases and J by 4 bases, with 19 bases between the two germline ends. CDR3 in amino acids: CASTLRGGGSTEAFF. In DNA form, the CDR3 reads TGTGCCAGCACCCTTAGGGGCGGGGGGAGCACTGAAGCTTTCTTT.

For this clone: Other DNA sequences in the same sample also yield this CDR3. The chain employs TRBV18 and TRBJ2-1, with D unresolved. Germline V gene sequence: CDR1 KGHSH, CDR2 LQKENI. Trimming stripped 0 bases from V and 4 bases from J, with 7 bases between. The CDR3 runs 14 residues. The CDR3 DNA reads TGTGCCAGCTCACCACCGGTGGCTTACAATGAGCAGTTCTTC. Residues: CASSPPVAYNEQFF.

The V gene is TRBV15, the J gene TRBJ2-1; D gene unclear. With 0 bases removed from V and 8 bases from J, the gap between germline ends came to 11 bases. This CDR3 has 14 amino acids. CDR1 LNHNV and CDR2 YYDKDF come from the germline V gene (reference sequence). CDR3: CATSRDIPGHEQFF. The CDR3, as DNA: TGTGCCACCAGCAGAGATATTCCGGGCCATGAGCAGTTCTTC.

The V call is TRBV18, the J call TRBJ1-3; TRBD1 might be the D (6 bases). The CDR3 has 15 residues. The V end lost 0 bases, the J end lost 2 bases, and 8 bases lay between the germline ends. CDR1 and CDR2 (germline): KGHSH, LQKENI. For the CDR3, the DNA is TGTGCCAGCTCACCACCGAGGACAGCTGGAAACACCATATATTTT. This sequence encodes CASSPPRTAGNTIYF.

The V and J genes are TRBV3-1 (or the pseudogene TRBV3-2) and TRBJ1-6; D ambiguous. Deletions cut 1 base from V and 10 bases from J, with 11 bases between. The V gene's germline CDR1 is LGHDT and CDR2 YNNKEL (reference sequence). The CDR3 runs to 14 residues. CDR3 DNA sequence: TGTGCCAGCAGCCAAGGAGGGCTCGGATCACCCCTCCACTTT. This gives the protein CASSQGGLGSPLHF.

This chain connects TRBV10-3 to TRBJ2-3; D call uncertain. There are 13 residues in the CDR3. Trimming pared 10 bases from V and 0 bases from J, leaving 11 bases between. Germline values: CDR1 ENHRY, CDR2 SYGVKD. The CDR3 nucleotides read TGTGCCACGAAAGTTGCGAGCACAGATACGCAGTATTTT. Its translation is CATKVASTDTQYF.

In this sample, this clone turned up a few times. This chain joins TRBV28 and TRBJ1-3; unclear D gene. Per germline, CDR1 MDHEN and CDR2 SYDVKM. The CDR3 runs to 15 residues. With 8 bases removed from V and 2 bases from J, the gap between germline ends came to 16 bases. The CDR3 loop is CASLLPGSAGNTIYF. The CDR3 DNA sequence: TGTGCCAGCTTACTTCCTGGGTCAGCTGGAAACACCATATATTTT.

V usage is TRBV7-8 and J usage is TRBJ2-6; D perhaps matches TRBD1 (5 bases). The V end was cut by 5 bases, the J end by 0 bases, with 14 bases between. CDR1 is SGHVS and CDR2 is FQNEAQ in the germline V gene. There are 17 residues in the CDR3. CDR3 region: CASSAQVTLSGANVLTF. CDR3 nucleotides: TGTGCCAGCAGCGCACAGGTGACTCTCTCTGGGGCCAACGTCCTGACTTTC.

The chain has TRBV2 and TRBJ1-4; weak D call: TRBD1 (6 bases). V was shortened by 7 bases and J by 2 bases, with 14 bases between the two germline ends. CDR3 length: 15 amino acids. Per germline, CDR1 SNHLY and CDR2 FYNNEI. The CDR3 bases are TGTGCCAGCACCAGACAGGCAGGGACTAATGAAAAACTGTTTTTT. Its protein product is CASTRQAGTNEKLFF. The entire variable domain, with the rest obtained from reference TRBV2 and TRBJ1-4, is as follows: EPEVTQTPSHQVTQMGQEVILRCVPISNHLYFYWYRQILGQKVEFLVSFYNNEISEKSEIFDDQFSVERPDGSNFTLKIRSTKLEDSAMYFCASTRQAGTNEKLFFGSGTQLSVL.

V usage is TRBV6-5 and J usage is TRBJ1-1, with D perhaps matching TRBD1 (6 bases). The CDR3 length is 15 residues. CDR1 and CDR2 from the germline V gene are MNHEY and SVGAGI. V dropped 5 bases and J dropped 0 bases, with 13 bases sitting between them. The CDR3 sequence is CASSQQQGLNTEAFF. CDR3 in DNA: TGTGCCAGCAGTCAACAACAGGGCCTGAACACTGAAGCTTTCTTT.